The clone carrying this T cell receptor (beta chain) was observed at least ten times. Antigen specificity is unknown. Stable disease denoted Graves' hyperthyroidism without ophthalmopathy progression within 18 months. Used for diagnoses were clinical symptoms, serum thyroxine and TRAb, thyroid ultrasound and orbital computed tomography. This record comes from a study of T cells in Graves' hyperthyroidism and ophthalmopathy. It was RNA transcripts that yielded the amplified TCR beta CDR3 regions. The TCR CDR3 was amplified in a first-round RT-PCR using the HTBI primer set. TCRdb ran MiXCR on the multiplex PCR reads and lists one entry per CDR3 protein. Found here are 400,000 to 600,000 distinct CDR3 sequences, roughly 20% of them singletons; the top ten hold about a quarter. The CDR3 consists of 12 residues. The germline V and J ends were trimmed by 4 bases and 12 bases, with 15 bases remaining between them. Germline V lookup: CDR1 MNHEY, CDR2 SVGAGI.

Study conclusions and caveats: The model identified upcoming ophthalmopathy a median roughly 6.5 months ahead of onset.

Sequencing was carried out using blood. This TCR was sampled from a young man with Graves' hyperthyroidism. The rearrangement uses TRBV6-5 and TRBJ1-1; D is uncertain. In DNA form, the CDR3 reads TGTGCCAGCAGTTCCCCGGGAGTTGGGTCTTTCTTT. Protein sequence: CASSSPGVGSFF.